The clone carrying this T cell receptor beta chain was observed a few times. Germline V gene lookup returns CDR1 SNHLY and CDR2 FYNNEI. The CDR3 consists of 14 residues. The V gene end was trimmed by 4 bases and the J gene end by 7 bases; junction bases not matched to a gene: 7. As originally analysed: Researchers report that nucleated cell counts were estimated from reference gene primer amplification. The table came from immunoSEQ multiplex PCR; TCRdb's copy has only in-frame clones and leaves some out. V, J and clone size are those of that table, while D and trimming were read from the DNA. The data hold over 450,000 clones, with 89% observed a single time. In Seattle, patients joined the study during active infection and were tracked longitudinally. This specimen comes from a study of blood T cell repertoires in COVID-19. Study as a whole: Collection of acute and convalescent COVID-19 samples took place in the United States, Italy and Spain.

The chain recombines TRBV2 with TRBJ2-1; TRBD2 matches at 7 bases. Sequencing input: peripheral blood. The origin of this receptor is a man between 18 and 29 years old with COVID-19, enrolled during active disease. CDR3 nucleotide sequence: TGTGCCAGCAGTGCCCAGCGGGATGAAAATGAGCAGTTCTTC. The encoded protein is CASSAQRDENEQFF.